This TCR beta chain was captured by sequencing in a study of blood T cells in healthy people across ages. Regarding the study as a whole: Per million T cells, TCR beta diversity dropped about linearly as age rose.

There are 15 residues in the CDR3. Germline V lookup: CDR1 SGHTA, CDR2 FQGNSA. Points on this clonotype: Antigen unknown. At one of its ends the junction is not consistent with the germline gene, which may arise from a read error.

Each donor supplied about 9.6 milliliters of peripheral blood. Through a sample-barcoded 5' primer and a J-beta primer mix, a second PCR was run for roughly 6 to 12 cycles. A template-switch adaptor that had 12 random nucleotides put a tag on each cDNA molecule. TCRdb itself ran the 5' RACE reads through MiXCR, one entry per CDR3 protein. The repertoire holds around 650,000 distinct CDR3 sequences, around 43% seen once, with roughly 30% in the top ten. This TCR derives from an elderly man in good health. The rearrangement links TRBV7-2 to TRBJ2-5; no definite D call. Sequenced material: blood. The CDR3 loop reads CANSLGPAKQETQYF. CDR3 sequence (DNA): TGTGCCAACAGCTTAGGGCCAGCTAAACAAGAGACCCAGTACTTC.